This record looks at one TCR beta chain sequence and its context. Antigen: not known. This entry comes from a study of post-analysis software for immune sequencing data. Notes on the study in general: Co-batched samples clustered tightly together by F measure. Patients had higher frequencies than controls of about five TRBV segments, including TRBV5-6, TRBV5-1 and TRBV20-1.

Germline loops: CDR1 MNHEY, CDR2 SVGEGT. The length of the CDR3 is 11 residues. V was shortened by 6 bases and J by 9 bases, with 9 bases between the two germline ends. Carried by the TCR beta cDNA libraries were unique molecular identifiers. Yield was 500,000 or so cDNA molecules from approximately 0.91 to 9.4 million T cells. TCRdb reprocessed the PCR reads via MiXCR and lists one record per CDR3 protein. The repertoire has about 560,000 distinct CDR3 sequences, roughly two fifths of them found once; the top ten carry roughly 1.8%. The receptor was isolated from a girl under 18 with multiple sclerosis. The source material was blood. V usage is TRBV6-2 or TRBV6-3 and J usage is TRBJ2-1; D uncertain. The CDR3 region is CASRYIREQFF. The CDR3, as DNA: TGTGCCAGCAGGTACATCCGTGAGCAGTTCTTC.